The present T cell receptor (beta chain) was sequenced within a study of T cells in women clearing cervical HPV infection. Study overall: Case blood drawn at lesion detection; control blood after infection cleared. Overall study findings and caveats: Richness plus V gene abundances separated cases from controls with AUC approximately 0.78. It is unknown whether associations predate infection; no effector/memory or HPV-specific sorting.

On this clone itself: As yet, its antigen is unknown. The observed sequence ends 3 residues before the CDR3 terminus, with the missing tail filled in from the germline J gene.

Sequenced by immunoSEQ multiplex PCR; TCRdb stores in-frame clones only, minus some. There are approximately 32,000 clones in the sample, with 6.5% to 9% held by the top ten. There are 13 residues in the CDR3. The germline V and J ends were trimmed by 4 bases and 7 bases, with 11 bases remaining between them. Sequences were obtained from blood buffy coat. The receptor's source is a woman between 18 and 75 years old with a cervical HPV16 infection that either progressed to CIN3+ or cleared (not recorded which). The chain combines TRBV12-3 or TRBV12-4 with TRBJ1-5; D might be TRBD1 (6 bases). CDR3 protein: CASSSIQGQPQHF. The covered CDR3 bases are TGTGCCAGCAGTTCTATACAGGGACAGCCC.